One sample yielded the 17 T cell receptor beta chains listed below, sequenced in a study of blood T cell repertoires in COVID-19. Clones were read by immunoSEQ multiplex PCR, and TCRdb kept only the in-frame ones, dropping some. Of over 150,000 clones listed, about four fifths are singletons. Sequencing used peripheral blood. These receptors came from a woman of 80 years or more with active or convalescent COVID-19.

The CDR3 nucleotides read TGTGCCAGTAGTTCCCTGACAGGCCTTGCAACTAATGAAAAACTGTTTTTT. The encoded protein is CASSSLTGLATNEKLFF. The chain recombines TRBV19 with TRBJ1-4; D may be TRBD1 (6 bases). This CDR3 is 17 amino acids long. Per germline, CDR1 LNHDA and CDR2 SQIVND (reference sequence). Trimming took 5 bases from V and 0 from J, leaving 16 bases between them.

The chain employs TRBV11-2 and TRBJ2-1; 7 positions match TRBD2. Germline lookup yields CDR1 SGHAT and CDR2 FQNNGV. This CDR3 comprises 16 residues. V shed 1 base and J 5 bases; nucleotides not matched to a gene: 8. The DNA of the CDR3 is TGTGCCAGCAGCTTAGGTTATAGCGGGCCCCACAATGAGCAGTTCTTC. It codes for CASSLGYSGPHNEQFF.

About this clone: Additional DNA sequences in this sample encode the identical CDR3. The chain carries TRBV18 and TRBJ1-1; D is perhaps TRBD1 (5 bases). V lost 2 bases, J lost 0 bases, and 10 bases lay in between. The CDR3 covers 15 residues. CDR1 and CDR2 from the germline V gene are KGHSH and LQKENI. CDR3 sequence reads: CASSPTAGLNTEAFF. CDR3 bases: TGTGCCAGCTCACCAACGGCAGGGTTGAACACTGAAGCTTTCTTT.

The chain carries TRBV28 and TRBJ1-1; possibly TRBD1 for D (6 bases). The length of the CDR3 is 14 residues. Trimming removed 5 bases from V and 4 bases from J, with 14 bases in between. The V gene's germline CDR1 is MDHEN and CDR2 SYDVKM. CDR3 in amino acids: CASSLTGYSTEAFF. The CDR3 DNA reads as TGTGCCAGCAGTCTGACAGGTTATAGCACTGAAGCTTTCTTT.

The chain combines TRBV5-1 with TRBJ2-1, with 8 bases lining up with TRBD2. The trim removed 0 bases at V and 8 bases at J, leaving 7 bases unmatched. The CDR3 totals 15 residues. Germline CDR1 is SGHRS and CDR2 is YFSETQ. CDR3 sequence (DNA): TGCGCCAGCAGCTTGGCCGGGAGGGTAGAGTATGAGCAGTTCTTC. Protein: CASSLAGRVEYEQFF. Variable domain in full (rest from reference TRBV5-1 and TRBJ2-1): KAGVTQTPRYLIKTRGQQVTLSCSPISGHRSVSWYQQTPGQGLQFLFEYFSETQRNKGNFPGRFSGRQFSNSRSEMNVSTLELGDSALYLCASSLAGRVEYEQFFGPGTRLTVL.

In the case of this clone: Other DNA sequences of this sample code for an identical CDR3. The chain links TRBV18 to TRBJ2-7, with TRBD1 matching 9 bases. The CDR3 is made up of 14 amino acids. Trimming took 6 bases from V and 1 from J; bases not matched to a gene: 4. Germline CDR1 is KGHSH and CDR2 is LQKENI. CDR3 coding DNA: TGTGCCAGCTCTCCAGGGACAGGGTCCTACGAGCAGTACTTC. It specifies CASSPGTGSYEQYF.

This chain joins TRBV2 and TRBJ1-4, with D possibly TRBD1 on 5 matching bases. The CDR3 runs to 12 residues. V lost 3 bases and J 6 bases, leaving 5 bases between the germline ends. The germline gives CDR1 SNHLY, CDR2 FYNNEI. CDR3: CASSDRDEKLFF. The CDR3 nucleotides read TGTGCCAGCAGTGACAGGGATGAAAAACTGTTTTTT.

This clone was recorded a few times. Compared with germline, one end of the junction differs, possibly owing to a read error. The chain is built from TRBV7-8 and TRBJ1-2; D is perhaps TRBD1 (6 bases). The length of the CDR3 is 13 residues. Germline V gives CDR1 SGHVS, CDR2 FQNEAQ. The CDR3 protein is CASRLGGDHGYTF. The DNA for the CDR3 is TGTGCCAGCAGGTTAGGGGGGGACCATGGCTACACCTTC.

The chain carries TRBV19 and TRBJ2-3; TRBD1 matches 7 bases. The J segment lost 4 bases and the V segment lost 5 bases, leaving 9 bases of the junction unmatched. Looked up from germline, CDR1 is LNHDA and CDR2 is SQIVND (reference sequence). This CDR3 spans 15 amino acids. The CDR3: CASSADRAGSDTQYF. The CDR3 nucleotides are TGTGCCAGTAGTGCCGACAGGGCCGGGTCAGATACGCAGTATTTT. Variable domain in full (rest from reference TRBV19 and TRBJ2-3): DGGITQSPKYLFRKEGQNVTLSCEQNLNHDAMYWYRQDPGQGLRLIYYSQIVNDFQKGDIAEGYSVSREKKESFPLTVTSAQKNPTAFYLCASSADRAGSDTQYFGPGTRLTVL.

This clone was counted between two and nine times. The rearrangement uses TRBV2 and TRBJ2-7; 7 bases agree with TRBD2. Germline V CDR1 and CDR2: SNHLY, FYNNEI. Germline trimming cut 0 bases from V and 1 base from J; bases unmatched to any gene: 0. The CDR3 length is 14 residues. CDR3 in DNA: TGTGCCAGCAGTGAAGCGCGGGGGTCCTACGAGCAGTACTTC. Translation gives CASSEARGSYEQYF.

Written as DNA, the CDR3 is TGTGCCAGTAGTATTCGACAGGGGCTTAGCAATCAGCCCCAGCATTTT. Amino acids: CASSIRQGLSNQPQHF. The chain uses TRBV19 and TRBJ1-5; 8 positions match TRBD1. V dropped 3 bases and J dropped 0; count of bases not matched to a gene: 4. CDR3 length: 16 residues. Germline V gene lookup returns CDR1 LNHDA and CDR2 SQIVND (reference sequence).

The chain uses TRBV5-1 and TRBJ1-2; tentative D call: TRBD1 (5 bases). Trimming took 5 bases from V and 8 from J, leaving 22 bases between them. This CDR3 is 15 amino acids long. Looked up from germline, CDR1 is SGHRS and CDR2 is YFSETQ. CDR3: CASRGVDRVAEGYTF. CDR3 coding DNA: TGCGCCAGCAGAGGGGTGGATAGGGTCGCGGAAGGCTACACCTTC.

The chain carries TRBV5-6 and TRBJ2-7; perhaps TRBD2 as D (6 bases). The germline V gene encodes CDR1 SGHDT and CDR2 YYEEEE. The V end was cut by 4 bases, the J end by 7 bases, with 24 bases between. The CDR3 runs 16 residues. The CDR3: CASSPSLLTRVGEQYF. The CDR3 bases are TGTGCCAGCAGCCCAAGCTTACTGACTAGAGTGGGAGAGCAGTACTTC.

This chain links TRBV12-3 or TRBV12-4 with TRBJ1-1; the D gene is possibly TRBD1 (5 bases). The CDR3 runs to 13 residues. Trimming shortened V by 3 bases and J by 8 bases, and 13 bases separated the two germline ends. The CDR3 is CASSLGHPWEAFF. CDR3 nucleotides: TGTGCCAGCAGTTTGGGGCACCCCTGGGAAGCTTTCTTT.

The chain combines TRBV6-5 with TRBJ1-2; D is uncertain. V lost 6 bases and J 2 bases, leaving 13 bases between the germline ends. CDR1 is MNHEY and CDR2 is SVGAGI in the germline V gene. The CDR3 runs to 14 residues. The CDR3 DNA reads as TGTGCCAGCAGGACCCCGGGGAGCAACTATGGCTACACCTTC. Translating gives CASRTPGSNYGYTF.

The V call is TRBV5-4, the J call TRBJ1-1; possible D gene TRBD1, 6 bases. The germline V gene has CDR1 SGHNT and CDR2 YYREEE (reference sequence). V gave up 4 bases and J gave up 5 bases, with 18 bases separating them. The CDR3 runs to 15 residues. CDR3 sequence reads: CASSLYMGTSTEAFF. The CDR3 bases are TGTGCCAGCAGCCTCTATATGGGGACATCTACTGAAGCTTTCTTT.

The CDR3 protein is CASSKAHSFYSGANVLTF. Written as DNA, the CDR3 is TGTGCCAGCAGCAAAGCGCACAGTTTTTACTCTGGGGCCAACGTCCTGACTTTC. The V gene is TRBV21-1, the J gene TRBJ2-6; the listed D gene, TRBD1, was not tested against the DNA. TRBV21-1 is classified as a pseudogene. The CDR3 spans 18 residues.